This entry lists 6 T cell receptor beta chains sequenced from one sample in a study of graft-versus-host responses after intestinal transplantation. Here immunoSEQ multiplex PCR was the method, and the copy in TCRdb shows in-frame clones only, minus some. The data show some 79,000 clones, 85% to 90% seen once. No antigen has been identified for these receptors. The sequences come from unstimulated CD4+ T cells sorted from spleen or lymph node cells, collected before intestinal transplant. The receptors come from a human donor who received an intestinal transplant.

The chain has TRBV7-2 and TRBJ1-4; TRBD1 agrees at 7 bases. V was pared by 5 bases and J by 6 bases, with 6 bases of the junction left unmatched. CDR1 SGHTA and CDR2 FQGNSA come from the germline V gene. The CDR3 runs to 14 residues. CDR3 nucleotides: TGTGCCAGCAGCCGACAGGGTGGGGATGAAAAACTGTTTTTT. Its translation: CASSRQGGDEKLFF.

V gene TRBV15 combines with J gene TRBJ2-3; possibly TRBD1 for D (5 bases). V lost 0 bases and J 8 bases, leaving 6 bases between the germline ends. Germline-derived CDR1 and CDR2 are LNHNV and YYDKDF (reference sequence). The CDR3 has 12 amino acids. The CDR3 DNA reads as TGTGCCACCAGCAGAGATCAGGGTACGCAGTATTTT. This encodes CATSRDQGTQYF.

This chain joins TRBV6-5 and TRBJ2-2; D is uncertain. With 6 bases removed from V and 5 bases from J, the gap between germline ends came to 7 bases. From germline, CDR1 is MNHEY and CDR2 SVGAGI. The CDR3 runs 12 residues. CDR3 amino acids: CASSLSTGELFF. CDR3 DNA sequence: TGTGCCAGCAGCCTGTCGACCGGGGAGCTGTTTTTT.

This chain joins TRBV29-1 and TRBJ2-2; D may be TRBD2 (6 bases). Germline loops: CDR1 SQVTM, CDR2 ANQGSEA. The CDR3 has 13 amino acids. The CDR3 loop reads CSSGTLGTGELFF. The CDR3 DNA is TGCAGTTCCGGGACTCTGGGGACCGGGGAGCTGTTTTTT.

The genes are TRBV28 and TRBJ2-7, with 7 bases that match TRBD1. V lost 7 bases, J lost 3 bases, and 9 bases stayed unmatched. Germline V gene lookup returns CDR1 MDHEN and CDR2 SYDVKM. The CDR3 runs to 14 residues. The CDR3 region is CASTIGRDSYEQYF. In DNA, the CDR3 is TGTGCCAGCACTATTGGCCGGGACAGCTACGAGCAGTACTTC. The full variable domain, completed using reference TRBV28 and TRBJ2-7, is DVKVTQSSRYLVKRTGEKVFLECVQDMDHENMFWYRQDPGLGLRLIYFSYDVKMKEKGDIPEGYSVSREKKERFSLILESASTNQTSMYLCASTIGRDSYEQYFGPGTRLTVT.

The V and J genes are TRBV7-8 and TRBJ1-1; 7 bases map to TRBD1. The junction had 7 bases not matched to a gene; V was cut back by 1 base and J by 5 bases. This CDR3 comprises 15 residues. CDR1 and CDR2 from the germline V gene are SGHVS and FQNEAQ. The CDR3 DNA reads TGTGCCAGCAGCTTAGACCGCCAGGGGGGTACTGAAGCTTTCTTT. Translated: CASSLDRQGGTEAFF.